Below are 14 T cell receptor beta chains sequenced from a single sample in a study of cytomegalovirus exposure and HLA in healthy donors. PCR primers comprised 60 Vbeta and 13 Jbeta primers. Using immunoSEQ multiplex PCR, the repertoire was profiled, and TCRdb retains in-frame clones only, with some absent. The sample lists some 250,000 clones, around 80% seen once, with around 5.7% in the top ten. Sequences were obtained from PBMCs. The receptors come from a woman between 40 and 50 years old in good health and CMV-seropositive.

The rearrangement uses TRBV11-3 and TRBJ1-6; 7 positions agree with TRBD1. Trimming at V came to 5 bases and at J to 3 bases, leaving 7 bases not matched to a gene. The CDR3 extends over 16 amino acids. Germline V gene lookup returns CDR1 SGHNT and CDR2 YENEEA. CDR3 sequence reads: CASSQQGTLYNSPLHF. The CDR3 DNA reads as TGTGCCAGCAGCCAACAGGGGACCCTCTATAATTCACCCCTCCACTTT.

The chain is built from TRBV19 and TRBJ2-1; no reliable D call. Per germline, CDR1 LNHDA and CDR2 SQIVND (reference sequence). The CDR3 is made up of 13 amino acids. The V end was cut by 4 bases, the J end by 3 bases, with 7 bases between. The CDR3 protein is CASSNRNYNEQFF. CDR3 DNA sequence: TGTGCCAGTAGTAACAGAAACTACAATGAGCAGTTCTTC.

The V gene is TRBV7-2, the J gene TRBJ2-7; 8 bases align to TRBD1. The ends lost 3 bases at V and 2 bases at J; junction bases unmatched: 9. There are 16 residues in the CDR3. Germline lookup yields CDR1 SGHTA and CDR2 FQGNSA. Here the CDR3 reads CASSLTGVGTTYEQYF. The CDR3 coding sequence is TGTGCCAGCAGCTTGACAGGGGTCGGAACCACCTACGAGCAGTACTTC.

This chain links TRBV10-3 with TRBJ1-1; D is undetermined. V lost 9 bases, J lost 0 bases, and 11 bases lay in between. Looked up from germline, CDR1 is ENHRY and CDR2 is SYGVKD. This CDR3 is built from 13 residues. CDR3 residues: CAISTGMNTEAFF. CDR3 DNA sequence: TGTGCCATAAGCACCGGGATGAACACTGAAGCTTTCTTT.

The chain has TRBV10-3 and TRBJ2-7; D may be TRBD2 (5 bases). CDR3 length equals 14 residues. V was pared by 3 bases and J by 2 bases, with 11 bases between. The germline CDR1 and CDR2 sequences are ENHRY and SYGVKD. The DNA of the CDR3 is TGTGCCATCAGTGACCCGGGATTCACCTACGAGCAGTACTTC. Protein sequence: CAISDPGFTYEQYF.

The CDR3 nucleotides read TGTGCCAGTAGTAAAGTGAAGGGACAATTAAATGGCTACACCTTC. Translation gives CASSKVKGQLNGYTF. V gene TRBV19 combines with J gene TRBJ1-2, with D perhaps matching TRBD1 (6 bases). This CDR3 spans 15 amino acids. V gave up 4 bases and J gave up 6 bases, with 18 bases separating them. The germline V gene has CDR1 LNHDA and CDR2 SQIVND (reference sequence).

This clone was detected once. The V and J genes are TRBV5-1 and TRBJ2-7; tentatively, D is TRBD1 (6 bases). The CDR3 extends over 13 amino acids. Between the trimmed V and J ends, which lost 4 bases and 1 base, there was a span of 9 bases. Germline V lookup: CDR1 SGHRS, CDR2 YFSETQ. The CDR3 reads CASSKGESYEQYF. DNA of the CDR3: TGCGCCAGCAGCAAGGGGGAATCCTACGAGCAGTACTTC.

The J gene is TRBJ2-1, the V gene TRBV11-2; 7 bases align to TRBD2. CDR1 is SGHAT, CDR2 FQNNGV, per germline. The CDR3 is 16 residues long. J lost 2 bases, V lost 5 bases, and 9 bases had no gene match. The CDR3 nucleotides read TGTGCCAGCAGCCCCAGACCGCGGGAGCCCTACAATGAGCAGTTCTTC. Translating it yields CASSPRPREPYNEQFF.

CDR3: CASSPRVMSINYGYTF. The CDR3 DNA follows: TGTGCCAGCAGCCCCCGCGTCATGTCCATCAACTATGGCTACACCTTC. The chain combines TRBV7-3 with TRBJ1-2; no clear D gene. This CDR3 is 16 amino acids long. CDR1 and CDR2 (germline): SGHTA, FQGTGA. The V and J ends lost 5 bases and 2 bases respectively, with 18 bases between them.

The CDR3 DNA is TGTGCCAGCAAATTTTCAGTGCTCAGGGGGCCTTTCTACGAGCAGTACTTC. Its protein is CASKFSVLRGPFYEQYF. The V gene is TRBV2, the J gene TRBJ2-7, with 8 bases identical to TRBD1. This CDR3 has 17 amino acids. Germline CDR1 SNHLY, CDR2 FYNNEI. J gave up 3 bases and V 7 bases, and 17 bases lay outside the gene matches.

V is TRBV29-1 and J is TRBJ2-1; 11 nucleotides match TRBD2. The J segment lost 1 base and the V segment lost 5 bases, leaving 7 bases of the junction unmatched. The CDR3 has 16 residues. Germline V gives CDR1 SQVTM, CDR2 ANQGSEA. The CDR3 DNA reads TGCAGCGTTTCGGGACTAGCGGAACTATCCTACAATGAGCAGTTCTTC. It yields the protein CSVSGLAELSYNEQFF.

Worth noting for this clone: One end of the junction fails to match germline, which may point to a read error. The same CDR3 also results from other DNA sequences found in this sample. This chain joins TRBV5-6 and TRBJ1-2, with 8 bases lining up with TRBD1. CDR1 SGHDT and CDR2 YYEEEE come from the germline V gene. The CDR3 is 13 residues long. CDR3 amino acids: CASSLTGVAGYTF. As DNA, the CDR3 is TGCGCCAGCAGCTTGACAGGGGTGGCTGGCTACACCTTC.

This chain links TRBV15 with TRBJ2-7; 9 nucleotides agree with TRBD1. Germline values: CDR1 LNHNV, CDR2 YYDKDF (reference sequence). The trim removed 3 bases at V and 0 bases at J, leaving 9 bases unmatched. This CDR3 contains 17 residues. In DNA, the CDR3 is TGTGCCACCAGCAGTAACCCCCCGGGACAGGGCTCCTACGAGCAGTACTTC. Protein: CATSSNPPGQGSYEQYF. The full variable domain, in which reference TRBV15 and TRBJ2-7 provide the parts outside the CDR3, is DAMVIQNPRYQVTQFGKPVTLSCSQTLNHNVMYWYQQKSSQAPKLLFHYYDKDFNNEADTPDNFQSRRPNTSFCFLDIRSPGLGDTAMYLCATSSNPPGQGSYEQYFGPGTRLTVT.

V is TRBV30 and J is TRBJ2-7; D is ambiguous. The germline CDR1 and CDR2 sequences are GTSNPN and SVGIG (reference sequence). The CDR3 is 13 residues long. V was shortened by 1 base and J by 12 bases, with 19 bases between the two germline ends. CDR3 nucleotide sequence: TGTGCCTGGAGTGATGGTACAGCTCAGATCAGGTACTTC. Its protein product is CAWSDGTAQIRYF.